This T cell receptor beta chain was observed in a study of early T cells in non-severe SARS-CoV-2 infection. Study as a whole: Bulk RNA from unsorted whole blood was sequenced; chains were unpaired. Broader study findings: CD4 and private specificities were missed by VDJdb matching, which favored anti-spike CD8 responses.

On this clonotype: Its cognate antigen is unknown.

Germline V gives CDR1 LNHNV, CDR2 YYDKDF (reference sequence). The CDR3 covers 17 residues. Between the trimmed V and J ends, which lost 1 base and 2 bases, there was a span of 18 bases. The protocol attached unique molecular identifiers to individual cDNA molecules. A single record per CDR3 protein comes from TCRdb applying MiXCR to the 5' RACE reads. The sample comprises about 68,000 distinct CDR3 sequences, about 11% of which are singletons, and 6.4% rests with the top ten. The specimen was whole blood. This chain links TRBV15 with TRBJ2-7; D possibly corresponds to TRBD1 (6 bases). The sequence was obtained from an adult who was a healthcare worker with PCR-confirmed SARS-CoV-2 infection or an uninfected control (not recorded which). The CDR3 DNA follows: TGTGCCACCAGCAGAGGCCAAGAACAGGGAGCGCCCTACGAGCAGTACTTC. It is translated as CATSRGQEQGAPYEQYF.